This note documents a single T cell receptor beta chain sequence. The antigen remains unidentified. The sample comes from a study of CD8+ T cells in alopecia areata. Study observations and caveats: Normal skin contains resident alphabeta T cells, and these are also sequenced in scalp samples. Affected lesional scalp, above all in alopecia totalis/universalis, was more clonal than normal scalp.

In alopecia areata patients, both lesional scalp punch biopsies and peripheral blood were collected. Isolated RNA was reverse transcribed into cDNA used as the sequencing template. The repertoire was sequenced with immunoSEQ multiplex PCR; TCRdb's copy has only in-frame clones and lacks some. The profile covers 130,000 to 150,000 clones, with around 50% appearing a single time and around 7% taken by the ten largest. The specimen was CD4+ T cells sorted from blood. The sequence was obtained from a human donor with alopecia areata.

The CDR3 reads CASSPNVGTGTDTQYF. The CDR3, as DNA: TGCGCCAGCAGCCCAAACGTAGGGACAGGGACAGATACGCAGTATTTT. V and J are TRBV5-1 and TRBJ2-3, with TRBD1 matching over 9 bases. The CDR3 has 16 residues. Germline V gene lookup returns CDR1 SGHRS and CDR2 YFSETQ. Trimming at V came to 4 bases and at J to 3 bases, leaving 9 bases not matched to a gene.